The rows below give T cell receptor beta chains drawn from one sample of a study of blood T cell repertoires in COVID-19. Clones were sequenced by immunoSEQ multiplex PCR, and TCRdb holds only the in-frame ones, with some missing. The data hold some 100,000 clones, with roughly four fifths observed a single time. Sequencing was done on a sample of peripheral blood. The receptor source for this set is a man aged 45-65 years with active or convalescent COVID-19. Each CDR3 is given with its conserved first and last residue. The order of the fields is J gene, clone size, D gene, V gene, CDR3 DNA, CDR3 protein. D genes are given only for firm matches. Clone size appears in some rows only: once, few, many, or a class for an expanded clone.

j_call: TRBJ2-3; clone_size: .; d_call: .; v_call: TRBV7-2; cdr3_nt: TGTGCCAGCAGCTCCAGGGCCGACACAGATACGCAGTATTTT; cdr3_aa: CASSSRADTDTQYF
j_call: TRBJ2-7; clone_size: few; d_call: .; v_call: TRBV6-1; cdr3_nt: TGTGCCAGCAGTTCCTATCAGGGTAACGAGCAGTACTTC; cdr3_aa: CASSSYQGNEQYF
j_call: TRBJ2-4; clone_size: .; d_call: .; v_call: TRBV11-2; cdr3_nt: TGTGCCAGCAGTTCAAGCGCCAAAAACATTCAGTACTTC; cdr3_aa: CASSSSAKNIQYF
j_call: TRBJ1-2; clone_size: .; d_call: TRBD1; v_call: TRBV3-1/TRBV3-2; cdr3_nt: TGTGCCAGCAGCCAGTCGGACAGGGTGGAAGGCTACACCTTC; cdr3_aa: CASSQSDRVEGYTF
j_call: TRBJ2-7; clone_size: .; d_call: TRBD1; v_call: TRBV30; cdr3_nt: TGTGCCTGGAGGCTGGGGACAGGGAGCTCCTACGAGCAGTACTTC; cdr3_aa: CAWRLGTGSSYEQYF
j_call: TRBJ2-6; clone_size: .; d_call: TRBD1; v_call: TRBV5-6; cdr3_nt: TGTGCCAGCAGCTTAACAGGGGCCGGGGCCAACGTCCTGACTTTC; cdr3_aa: CASSLTGAGANVLTF
j_call: TRBJ2-1; clone_size: .; d_call: .; v_call: TRBV28; cdr3_nt: TGTGCCAGCAGTTTTTCAGGGGTTAGCTACAATGAGCAGTTCTTC; cdr3_aa: CASSFSGVSYNEQFF
j_call: TRBJ2-5; clone_size: .; d_call: TRBD1; v_call: TRBV5-1; cdr3_nt: TGCGCCAGCAGTTGGGGACAGGGATTCCAAGAGACCCAGTACTTC; cdr3_aa: CASSWGQGFQETQYF
j_call: TRBJ1-2; clone_size: .; d_call: .; v_call: TRBV11-3; cdr3_nt: TGTGCCAGCAGCGAGCAGGGTGGCTATGGCTACACCTTC; cdr3_aa: CASSEQGGYGYTF
j_call: TRBJ2-5; clone_size: once; d_call: TRBD1; v_call: TRBV18; cdr3_nt: TGTGCCAGCTCACAGGGGGCCGGGAACCAAGAGACCCAGTACTTC; cdr3_aa: CASSQGAGNQETQYF
j_call: TRBJ2-1; clone_size: once; d_call: TRBD2; v_call: TRBV24-1; cdr3_nt: TGTGCCACCAGGACTAGCGGGATCAATGAGCAGTTCTTC; cdr3_aa: CATRTSGINEQFF
j_call: TRBJ2-7; clone_size: .; d_call: .; v_call: TRBV4-3; cdr3_nt: TGCGCCAGCAGCCAAGAACACTCGGGACTGGCAAGTGAGCAGTACTTC; cdr3_aa: CASSQEHSGLASEQYF
j_call: TRBJ1-1; clone_size: .; d_call: .; v_call: TRBV6-5; cdr3_nt: TGTGCCAGCAGTATAACAGGGTTTGGCACTGAAGCTTTCTTT; cdr3_aa: CASSITGFGTEAFF
j_call: TRBJ2-1; clone_size: many; d_call: .; v_call: TRBV6-6; cdr3_nt: TGTGCCAGCAGTTTCCCCGAACTTAACAATGAGCAGTTCTTC; cdr3_aa: CASSFPELNNEQFF
j_call: TRBJ1-3; clone_size: .; d_call: .; v_call: TRBV3-1/TRBV3-2; cdr3_nt: TGTGCCAGCAGCCAAGTCTTAGGGGCTGGAAACACCATATATTTT; cdr3_aa: CASSQVLGAGNTIYF
j_call: TRBJ2-3; clone_size: .; d_call: .; v_call: TRBV14; cdr3_nt: TGTGCCAGCAGAACAATTCCATCAGGACAGTCTAGCACAGATACGCAGTATTTT; cdr3_aa: CASRTIPSGQSSTDTQYF
j_call: TRBJ1-1; clone_size: .; d_call: TRBD1; v_call: TRBV11-2; cdr3_nt: TGTGCCAGCAGCCTTGGGCAGGGGGCACCTAACACTGAAGCTTTCTTT; cdr3_aa: CASSLGQGAPNTEAFF
j_call: TRBJ1-2; clone_size: .; d_call: TRBD1; v_call: TRBV28; cdr3_nt: TGTGCCAGCAGCACGGGGACAGGGGTGATAGACGGCTACACCTTC; cdr3_aa: CASSTGTGVIDGYTF
j_call: TRBJ2-7; clone_size: few; d_call: .; v_call: TRBV3-1/TRBV3-2; cdr3_nt: TGTGCCAGCAGCACGGTACCGGTGAGCGAGCAGTACTTC; cdr3_aa: CASSTVPVSEQYF
j_call: TRBJ1-5; clone_size: few; d_call: .; v_call: TRBV28; cdr3_nt: TGTGCCAGCAGCCTTGTAGGGGGGGAGGGCAATCAGCCCCAGCATTTT; cdr3_aa: CASSLVGGEGNQPQHF
j_call: TRBJ2-5; clone_size: .; d_call: .; v_call: TRBV2; cdr3_nt: TGTGCCAGTAGCGTTCTAAAGGGAGAGACCCAGTACTTC; cdr3_aa: CASSVLKGETQYF
j_call: TRBJ2-5; clone_size: .; d_call: TRBD1; v_call: TRBV5-1; cdr3_nt: TGCGCCAGCAGCACGGGACAGGGCTTCGAGACCCAGTACTTC; cdr3_aa: CASSTGQGFETQYF
j_call: TRBJ1-2; clone_size: .; d_call: TRBD1; v_call: TRBV5-1; cdr3_nt: TGCGCCAGCAGCTTGGGACAGGGGGCGGGCTACACCTTC; cdr3_aa: CASSLGQGAGYTF
j_call: TRBJ2-6; clone_size: .; d_call: .; v_call: TRBV6-5; cdr3_nt: TGTGCCAGCAGTTTACTTCTCTCTGGGGCCAACGTCCTGACTTTC; cdr3_aa: CASSLLLSGANVLTF
j_call: TRBJ1-1; clone_size: once; d_call: .; v_call: TRBV19; cdr3_nt: TGTGCCAGTAGTATCAGGGTGAGCACTGAAGCTTTCTTT; cdr3_aa: CASSIRVSTEAFF
j_call: TRBJ2-5; clone_size: .; d_call: TRBD1; v_call: TRBV30; cdr3_nt: TGTGCCTGGAGTAAGGCAGGGGGCCAAGAGACCCAGTACTTC; cdr3_aa: CAWSKAGGQETQYF
j_call: TRBJ2-1; clone_size: .; d_call: .; v_call: TRBV19; cdr3_nt: TGTGCCAGTAGTATAAGCGGTTACAATGAGCAGTTCTTC; cdr3_aa: CASSISGYNEQFF
j_call: TRBJ2-3; clone_size: few; d_call: TRBD1; v_call: TRBV28; cdr3_nt: TGTGCCAGCACGGAGGACAGGGTTGGAGATACGCAGTATTTT; cdr3_aa: CASTEDRVGDTQYF
j_call: TRBJ2-5; clone_size: .; d_call: .; v_call: TRBV27; cdr3_nt: TGTGCCAGCAGTTTCCAGGGTGGGACCCAGTACTTC; cdr3_aa: CASSFQGGTQYF
j_call: TRBJ2-4; clone_size: .; d_call: TRBD1; v_call: TRBV5-6; cdr3_nt: TGTGCCAGCAGCCCCTTAGGGACAGGGGATCGGCAGTACTTC; cdr3_aa: CASSPLGTGDRQYF
j_call: TRBJ2-5; clone_size: many; d_call: .; v_call: TRBV2; cdr3_nt: TGTGCCAGCAGTGAAGTTCTTCTAGGCTACGAGACCCAGTACTTC; cdr3_aa: CASSEVLLGYETQYF
j_call: TRBJ1-2; clone_size: .; d_call: .; v_call: TRBV14; cdr3_nt: TGTGCCAGCAGCCCAGGGCGTGAAGGAGGCTACACCTTC; cdr3_aa: CASSPGREGGYTF
j_call: TRBJ2-2; clone_size: .; d_call: TRBD2; v_call: TRBV9; cdr3_nt: TGTGCCAGCAGCGTAGTCGGGGGGGCTGGCACCGGGGAGCTGTTTTTT; cdr3_aa: CASSVVGGAGTGELFF
j_call: TRBJ2-7; clone_size: .; d_call: .; v_call: TRBV19; cdr3_nt: TGTGCCAGTAGTATGCAAGCGAGCTCCTACGAGCAGTACTTC; cdr3_aa: CASSMQASSYEQYF
j_call: TRBJ2-1; clone_size: .; d_call: .; v_call: TRBV5-1; cdr3_nt: TGCGCCAGCAGCTTGGATACCGGGAGAAACAATGAGCAGTTCTTC; cdr3_aa: CASSLDTGRNNEQFF
j_call: TRBJ1-4; clone_size: .; d_call: .; v_call: TRBV4-3; cdr3_nt: TGCGCCAGCAGCCAAGAGCCAGGCTATAATGAAAAACTGTTTTTT; cdr3_aa: CASSQEPGYNEKLFF
j_call: TRBJ2-1; clone_size: .; d_call: TRBD1; v_call: TRBV3-1/TRBV3-2; cdr3_nt: TGTGCCAGCAGCCAAGATGCAGGGGGAACACCTGGCCAGTTCTTC; cdr3_aa: CASSQDAGGTPGQFF
j_call: TRBJ1-3; clone_size: .; d_call: .; v_call: TRBV9; cdr3_nt: TGTGCCAGCAGCGTAGGGGGGGAAAACACCATATATTTT; cdr3_aa: CASSVGGENTIYF
j_call: TRBJ2-3; clone_size: .; d_call: TRBD2; v_call: TRBV6-6; cdr3_nt: TGTGCCAGCAATACGGGGCGGGGGAAGACAGATACGCAGTATTTT; cdr3_aa: CASNTGRGKTDTQYF
j_call: TRBJ2-1; clone_size: once; d_call: TRBD2; v_call: TRBV7-9; cdr3_nt: TGTGCCAGCAGCGCATCCGGGACTAGCGGGGGTAATGAGCAGTTCTTC; cdr3_aa: CASSASGTSGGNEQFF
j_call: TRBJ2-2; clone_size: .; d_call: .; v_call: TRBV5-1; cdr3_nt: TGCGCCAGCAGCTTGATGGACAGCACCACCGGGGAGCTGTTTTTT; cdr3_aa: CASSLMDSTTGELFF
j_call: TRBJ1-1; clone_size: .; d_call: TRBD1; v_call: TRBV7-9; cdr3_nt: TGTGCCAGCAGCCCACGGACAGGGCATCGGACTGAAGCTTTCTTT; cdr3_aa: CASSPRTGHRTEAFF
j_call: TRBJ1-2; clone_size: .; d_call: .; v_call: TRBV27; cdr3_nt: TGTGCCAGCAGTTTGTCCGGGAGGACCTACACCTTC; cdr3_aa: CASSLSGRTYTF
j_call: TRBJ1-1; clone_size: .; d_call: .; v_call: TRBV3-1/TRBV3-2; cdr3_nt: TGTGCCAGCAGCCAAGATGGGAGGGGGACGTCTTTCTTT; cdr3_aa: CASSQDGRGTSFF
j_call: TRBJ2-1; clone_size: .; d_call: .; v_call: TRBV24-1; cdr3_nt: TGTGCCTCAGGGGGGCTAGGCAATGAGCAGTTCTTC; cdr3_aa: CASGGLGNEQFF
j_call: TRBJ2-7; clone_size: .; d_call: .; v_call: TRBV5-4; cdr3_nt: TGTGCCAGCAGCCTGAGCGGTCTTAGCTCCTACGAGCAGTACTTC; cdr3_aa: CASSLSGLSSYEQYF
j_call: TRBJ1-2; clone_size: .; d_call: TRBD1; v_call: TRBV6-5; cdr3_nt: TGTGCCAGCCGGACGTACTTGACAGGGTATGGCTACACCTTC; cdr3_aa: CASRTYLTGYGYTF
j_call: TRBJ2-3; clone_size: .; d_call: .; v_call: TRBV7-9; cdr3_nt: TGTGCCAGCAGCCTTCGACTAACAGATACGCAGTATTTT; cdr3_aa: CASSLRLTDTQYF
j_call: TRBJ2-2; clone_size: many; d_call: TRBD1; v_call: TRBV7-9; cdr3_nt: TGTGCCAGCAGCGCACGACAGGGGTCAACCGGGGAGCTGTTTTTT; cdr3_aa: CASSARQGSTGELFF
j_call: TRBJ1-2; clone_size: once; d_call: .; v_call: TRBV7-9; cdr3_nt: TGTGCCAGCAGCTTAGCGACGGGAACTAGTTATGGCTACACCTTC; cdr3_aa: CASSLATGTSYGYTF
j_call: TRBJ2-7; clone_size: .; d_call: .; v_call: TRBV28; cdr3_nt: TGTGCCAGCAGTTTCCGCTTAGACAGTTTGACCTACGAGCAGTACTTC; cdr3_aa: CASSFRLDSLTYEQYF
j_call: TRBJ1-5; clone_size: .; d_call: .; v_call: TRBV19; cdr3_nt: TGTGCCAGTAGTTTTGGGGAGATCAATCAGCCCCAGCATTTT; cdr3_aa: CASSFGEINQPQHF
j_call: TRBJ1-4; clone_size: .; d_call: .; v_call: TRBV15; cdr3_nt: TGTGCCACCAGCAGAGATAGTGGGGCCGCTAATGAAAAACTGTTTTTT; cdr3_aa: CATSRDSGAANEKLFF
j_call: TRBJ1-1; clone_size: .; d_call: .; v_call: TRBV18; cdr3_nt: TGTGCCAGCTCACCAAGGTCCTGGGGGGATACTGAAGCTTTCTTT; cdr3_aa: CASSPRSWGDTEAFF